These 5 T cell receptor beta chains came from one sample sequenced in a study of a mutant IDH1 vaccine in newly diagnosed glioma. Time point described: week 23, last vaccination. All doses held 300 ug of mutant IDH1 20-mer peptide, with topical imiquimod. No antigen has been identified for these receptors. TCRdb's table, derived via immunoSEQ multiplex PCR, lists solely in-frame clones and lacks some. Counted here are about 55,000 clones, roughly 80% occurring once; the ten biggest clones make up 6% to 6.5%. The sequencing here drew on PBMCs, taken from a glioma patient whose treatment included an IDH1 peptide vaccine. The source of these receptors is a man aged 40-49 years with glioma.

This chain uses TRBV4-1 with TRBJ1-5; D not resolved. The CDR3 is made up of 15 amino acids. Germline CDR1 and CDR2: MGHRA and YSYEKL. V was cut by 2 bases and J by 0 bases, with 8 bases left in between. CDR3 nucleotide sequence: TGCGCCAGCAGCCAACACGGAGATAGCAATCAGCCCCAGCATTTT. This translates into CASSQHGDSNQPQHF.

J is TRBJ1-1 and V is TRBV5-1, with D perhaps matching TRBD1 (5 bases). This CDR3 is 14 amino acids long. The ends were cut back, 5 bases at V and 2 bases at J, with 13 bases in the middle. Per the germline V gene, CDR1 is SGHRS and CDR2 is YFSETQ. The DNA for the CDR3 is TGCGCCAGCAGACCCCCAGGGCCTAACACTGAAGCTTTCTTT. Residues: CASRPPGPNTEAFF.

This clone showed up just a few times. This chain connects TRBV27 to TRBJ1-1; no definite D call. The CDR3 contains 15 residues. Germline CDR1 is MNHEY and CDR2 is SMNVEV (reference sequence). With 4 bases removed from V and 0 bases from J, the gap between germline ends came to 12 bases. CDR3 region: CASSSGWGMNTEAFF. DNA for the CDR3: TGTGCCAGCAGTTCGGGTTGGGGTATGAACACTGAAGCTTTCTTT.

J is TRBJ2-5 and V is TRBV6-5; 9 nucleotides align to TRBD2. Germline CDR1 reads MNHEY; CDR2 reads SVGAGI. V lost 6 bases and J lost 5; bases outside the gene matches: 10. The CDR3 loop spans 15 amino acids. The CDR3: CASRPTGTSMETQYF. CDR3 bases: TGTGCCAGCAGACCCACCGGGACTAGCATGGAGACCCAGTACTTC.

The chain employs TRBV2 and TRBJ1-1; D gene ambiguous. With 3 bases removed from V and 4 bases from J, the gap between germline ends came to 12 bases. The germline gives CDR1 SNHLY, CDR2 FYNNEI. The CDR3 runs to 14 residues. The CDR3 DNA sequence: TGTGCCAGCAGTGAGGTGGGAGGAAGCACTGAAGCTTTCTTT. Its protein product is CASSEVGGSTEAFF.